This T cell receptor beta chain was recorded in a study of blood T cells in healthy people across ages. Notes on the study in general: Getting older went along with TCR beta diversity per million T cells dropping roughly linearly. CMV infection status of these donors was not known.

The CDR3 has 15 residues. Per germline, CDR1 MNHNS and CDR2 SASEGT. The trim removed 1 base at V and 6 bases at J, leaving 6 bases unmatched. For the second PCR, which ran for about 6 to 11 cycles, a sample-barcoded 5' primer and a J-beta primer mix were used. TCRdb recomputed calls from the 5' RACE reads with MiXCR, one row per CDR3 protein. The sample shows around 800,000 distinct CDR3 sequences, 35% to 60% of them seen only once. This clonotype has just a few counts. Its specificity is not known. Sample: blood. This sequence was found in a man at least 80 years old in good health. The chain links TRBV6-1 to TRBJ2-3; 8 bases line up with TRBD2. The CDR3 is CASSEVPGGPDTQYF. CDR3 DNA sequence: TGTGCCAGCAGTGAAGTGCCGGGAGGGCCGGATACGCAGTATTTT.